This T cell receptor (beta chain) appears in the sequencing data of a study of molecular identifiers for immune sequencing clone quantification. Study details: In replicates, the authors split RNA from around 20,000 or 100,000 naive CD8 cells five ways and sequenced four.

General observations from the study: More than 97% of effector molecules, versus under 1% of naive-cell molecules, belonged to clones above 20 RNA copies.

Details on this clonotype: Its antigen is unidentified. A much larger clone is a single base away; this may be a read error.

Germline CDR1 is SQVTM and CDR2 is ANQGSEA. The CDR3 loop spans 15 amino acids. Preparation of the bulk TCR libraries relied on previously described methods and listed TCR primers. TCRdb re-called the PCR reads with MiXCR, one entry per CDR3 protein. The sample has 300,000 to 400,000 distinct CDR3 sequences, roughly 23% seen once; the top ten hold about 0.71%. The source is a human donor in good health. Some libraries in this study had Jurkat cell RNA spiked in. This rearrangement joins TRBV29-1 to TRBJ2-2; D may be TRBD2 (7 bases). Material for sequencing was naive CD8+ T cells from blood, with Jurkat cell RNA spiked in. Subset described: FACS-sorted CD8+CD4-CCR7+CD45RA+ naive T cells. DNA for the CDR3: TGCAGCGTTGTCCTCCGGGGGGCGCAAACCGAGGAGCTGTTTTTT. Translation: CSVVLRGAQTEELFF.